This T cell receptor beta chain was captured by sequencing in a study of shared clonotypes between healthy human individuals. Overall study results and limits: For naive CD4 cells, 4.5% to 6.5% of clonotypes were shared across a handful of donors. Memory subsets generally showed lower estimated richness than naive subsets. The genetic and exposure-history diversity represented was limited by few donors. The study found lower generation probabilities in non-shared clonotypes than in those shared by all four donors.

Per germline, CDR1 MGHRA and CDR2 YSYEKL. Deletions cut 0 bases from V and 10 bases from J, with 10 bases between. The CDR3 has 14 residues. Comments on this clone: Its matching antigen is unknown.

TCRdb's table, derived via immunoSEQ multiplex PCR, lists solely in-frame clones and lacks some. The sample lists millions of clones, approximately 94% occurring once. Naive CD8 isolation took CD45RO-negative cells positively selected for CCR7 and excluded terminally differentiated effector memory CD45RA+ cells. The chain links TRBV4-1 to TRBJ1-6; D unclear. This clonotype originated in a man younger than 35 in good health. The sample taken for sequencing was naive CD8+ T cells sorted from blood. The CDR3 bases are TGCGCCAGCAGCCAAGACGGGGTCATCTCACCCCTCCACTTT. This sequence encodes CASSQDGVISPLHF.